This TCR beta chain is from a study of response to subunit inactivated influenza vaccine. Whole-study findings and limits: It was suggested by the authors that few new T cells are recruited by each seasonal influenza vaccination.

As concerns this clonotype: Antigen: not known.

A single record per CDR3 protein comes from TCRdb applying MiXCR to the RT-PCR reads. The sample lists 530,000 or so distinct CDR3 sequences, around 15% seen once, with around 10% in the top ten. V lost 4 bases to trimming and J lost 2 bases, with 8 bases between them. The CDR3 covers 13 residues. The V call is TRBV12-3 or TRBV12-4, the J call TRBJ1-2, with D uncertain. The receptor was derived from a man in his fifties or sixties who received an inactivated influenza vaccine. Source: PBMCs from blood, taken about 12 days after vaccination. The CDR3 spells CASSSDMNYGYTF. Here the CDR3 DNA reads TGTGCCAGCAGTTCTGACATGAACTATGGCTACACCTTC.